The source of this TCR beta chain is a study of beta chain features in type 1 diabetes. Study outcomes and limitations: Type 1 diabetes patients had TCRB CDR3s that were shorter (moderately but significantly so) in all four CD4+ subsets.

The entirety of the isolated RNA underwent reverse transcription, so expressed TCRB transcripts were sequenced. Only in-frame clones appear in the TCRdb table, and some are missing; sequencing was by immunoSEQ multiplex PCR. The data hold 400,000 or so clones, with roughly an eighth observed a single time. This clone was counted between two and nine times. Its target is not known. The TCR was taken from a woman aged 18-29 years with type 1 diabetes. Sequencing used naive CD4+ T cells from blood.

Here the CDR3 DNA reads TGTGCCAGTAGTATAGAGGCAGGGGGCAAGAGCAATCAGCCCCAGCATTTT. Amino acids: CASSIEAGGKSNQPQHF. This rearrangement joins TRBV19 to TRBJ1-5; TRBD1 agrees at 8 bases. The trim removed 0 bases at V and 1 base at J, leaving 5 bases unmatched. The CDR3 runs 17 residues. CDR1 is LNHDA and CDR2 is SQIVND in the germline V gene (reference sequence).